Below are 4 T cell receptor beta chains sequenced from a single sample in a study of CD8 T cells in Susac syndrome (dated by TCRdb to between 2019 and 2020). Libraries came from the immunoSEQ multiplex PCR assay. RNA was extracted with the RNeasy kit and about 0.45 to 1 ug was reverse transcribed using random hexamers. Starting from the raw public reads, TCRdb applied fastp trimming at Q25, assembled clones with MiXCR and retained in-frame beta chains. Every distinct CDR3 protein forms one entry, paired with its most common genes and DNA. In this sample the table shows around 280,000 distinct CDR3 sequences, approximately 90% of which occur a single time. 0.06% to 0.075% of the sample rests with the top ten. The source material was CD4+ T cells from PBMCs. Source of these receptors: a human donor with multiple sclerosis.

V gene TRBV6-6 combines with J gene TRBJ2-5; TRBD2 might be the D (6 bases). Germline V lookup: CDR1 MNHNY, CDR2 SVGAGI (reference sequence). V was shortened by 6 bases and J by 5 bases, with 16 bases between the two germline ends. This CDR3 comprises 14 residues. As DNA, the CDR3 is TGTGCCAGCAGGGCCGGGGGAGGTAGCGAGACCCAGTACTTC. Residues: CASRAGGGSETQYF.

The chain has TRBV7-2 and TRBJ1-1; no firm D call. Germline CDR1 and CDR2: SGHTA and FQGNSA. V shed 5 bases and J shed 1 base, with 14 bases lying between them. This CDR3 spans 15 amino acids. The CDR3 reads CASSPTYGRNTEAFF. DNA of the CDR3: TGTGCCAGCAGCCCTACATACGGCAGGAACACTGAAGCTTTCTTT.

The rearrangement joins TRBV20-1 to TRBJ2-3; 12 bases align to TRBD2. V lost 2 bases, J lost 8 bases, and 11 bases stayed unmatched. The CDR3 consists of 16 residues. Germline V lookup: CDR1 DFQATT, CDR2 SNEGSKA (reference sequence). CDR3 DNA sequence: TGCAGTGCTAGAAATCCCCTAGCGGGGGGGACGGGTACGCAGTATTTT. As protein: CSARNPLAGGTGTQYF.

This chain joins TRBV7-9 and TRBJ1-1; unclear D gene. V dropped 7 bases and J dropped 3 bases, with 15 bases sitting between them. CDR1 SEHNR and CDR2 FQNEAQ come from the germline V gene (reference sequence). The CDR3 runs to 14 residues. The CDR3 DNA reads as TGTGCCAGCATCCGTGCCCCCCCGGACACTGAAGCTTTCTTT. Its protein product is CASIRAPPDTEAFF.